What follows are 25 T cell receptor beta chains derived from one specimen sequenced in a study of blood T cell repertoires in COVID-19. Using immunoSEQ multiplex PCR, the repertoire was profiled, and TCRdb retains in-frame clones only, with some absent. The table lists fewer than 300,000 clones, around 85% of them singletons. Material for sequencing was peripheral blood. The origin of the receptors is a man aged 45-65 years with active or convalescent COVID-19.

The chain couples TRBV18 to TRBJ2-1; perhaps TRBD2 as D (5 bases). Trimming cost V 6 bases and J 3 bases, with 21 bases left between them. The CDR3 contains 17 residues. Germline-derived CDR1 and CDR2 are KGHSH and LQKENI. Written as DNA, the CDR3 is TGTGCCAGCTCGCACCAGAGTGGGAGCGGCGGCTACAATGAGCAGTTCTTC. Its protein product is CASSHQSGSGGYNEQFF. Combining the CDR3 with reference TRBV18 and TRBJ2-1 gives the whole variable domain NAGVMQNPRHLVRRRGQEARLRCSPMKGHSHVYWYRQLPEEGLKFMVYLQKENIIDESGMPKERFSAEFPKEGPSILRIQQVVRGDSAAYFCASSHQSGSGGYNEQFFGPGTRLTVL.

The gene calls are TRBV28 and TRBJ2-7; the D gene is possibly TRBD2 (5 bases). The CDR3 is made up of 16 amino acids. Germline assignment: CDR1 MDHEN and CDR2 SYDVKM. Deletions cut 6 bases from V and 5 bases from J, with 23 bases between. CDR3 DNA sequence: TGTGCCAGCAGCACTGACCTAGAACCCCACGGGGACGAGCAGTACTTC. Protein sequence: CASSTDLEPHGDEQYF.

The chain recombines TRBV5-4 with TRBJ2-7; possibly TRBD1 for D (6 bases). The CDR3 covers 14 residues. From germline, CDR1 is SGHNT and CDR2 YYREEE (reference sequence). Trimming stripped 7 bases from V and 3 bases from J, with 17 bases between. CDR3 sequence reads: CASGRDTFDYEQYF. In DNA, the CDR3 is TGTGCCAGCGGCCGGGACACCTTCGACTACGAGCAGTACTTC.

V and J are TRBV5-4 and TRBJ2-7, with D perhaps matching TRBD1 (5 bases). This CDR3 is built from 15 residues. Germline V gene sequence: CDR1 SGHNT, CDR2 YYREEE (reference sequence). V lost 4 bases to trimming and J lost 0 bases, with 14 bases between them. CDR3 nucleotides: TGTGCCAGCAGCACCGGACATTCCGGCTCCTACGAGCAGTACTTC. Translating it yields CASSTGHSGSYEQYF.

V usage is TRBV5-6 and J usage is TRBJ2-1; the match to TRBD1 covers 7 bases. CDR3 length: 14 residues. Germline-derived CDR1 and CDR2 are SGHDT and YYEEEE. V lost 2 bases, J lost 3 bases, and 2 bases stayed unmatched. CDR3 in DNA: TGTGCCAGCAGCTTTGGGACAGTCTACAATGAGCAGTTCTTC. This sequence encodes CASSFGTVYNEQFF.

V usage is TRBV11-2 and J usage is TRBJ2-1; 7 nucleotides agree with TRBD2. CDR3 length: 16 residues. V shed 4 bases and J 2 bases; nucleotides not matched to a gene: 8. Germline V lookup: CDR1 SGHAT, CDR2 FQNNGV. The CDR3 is CASSSSLAAPYNEQFF. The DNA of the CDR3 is TGTGCCAGCAGCTCCTCCCTAGCGGCACCCTACAATGAGCAGTTCTTC.

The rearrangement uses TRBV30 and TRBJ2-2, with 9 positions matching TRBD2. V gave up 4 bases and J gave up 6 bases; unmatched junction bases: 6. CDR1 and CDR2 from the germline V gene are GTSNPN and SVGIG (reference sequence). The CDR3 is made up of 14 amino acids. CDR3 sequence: CAWNWREGAGELFF. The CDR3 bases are TGTGCCTGGAACTGGCGGGAGGGCGCCGGGGAGCTGTTTTTT.

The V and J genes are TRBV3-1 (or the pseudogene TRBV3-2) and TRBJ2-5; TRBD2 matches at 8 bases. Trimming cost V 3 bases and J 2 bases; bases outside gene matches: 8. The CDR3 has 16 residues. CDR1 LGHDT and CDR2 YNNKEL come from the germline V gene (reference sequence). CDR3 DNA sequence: TGTGCCAGCAGCCAGGGGTCCCCGGGAGGGCAAGAGACCCAGTACTTC. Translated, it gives CASSQGSPGGQETQYF.

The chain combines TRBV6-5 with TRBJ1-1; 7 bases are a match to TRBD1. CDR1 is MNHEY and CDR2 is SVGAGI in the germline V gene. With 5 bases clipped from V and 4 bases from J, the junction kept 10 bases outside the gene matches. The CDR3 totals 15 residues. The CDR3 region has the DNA TGTGCCAGCAGTAGACAGCAGGGGGGATTCACTGAAGCTTTCTTT. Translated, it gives CASSRQQGGFTEAFF.

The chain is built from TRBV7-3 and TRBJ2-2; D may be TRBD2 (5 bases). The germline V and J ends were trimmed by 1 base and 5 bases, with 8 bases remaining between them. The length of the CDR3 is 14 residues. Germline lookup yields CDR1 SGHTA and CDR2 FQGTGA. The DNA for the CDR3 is TGTGCCAGCAGCTTAAAAGAGGGAACCGGGGAGCTGTTTTTT. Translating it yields CASSLKEGTGELFF.

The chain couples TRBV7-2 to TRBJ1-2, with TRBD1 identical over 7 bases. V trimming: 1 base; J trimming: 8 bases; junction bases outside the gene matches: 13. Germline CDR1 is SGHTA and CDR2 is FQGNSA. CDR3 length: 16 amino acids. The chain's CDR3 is CASSLGRGPGGLGYTF. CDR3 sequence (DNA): TGTGCCAGCAGCTTAGGGAGGGGGCCAGGCGGGTTGGGCTACACCTTC. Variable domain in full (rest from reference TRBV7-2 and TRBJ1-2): GAGVSQSPSNKVTEKGKDVELRCDPISGHTALYWYRQSLGQGLEFLIYFQGNSAPDKSGLPSDRFSAERTGGSVSTLTIQRTQQEDSAVYLCASSLGRGPGGLGYTFGSGTRLTVV.

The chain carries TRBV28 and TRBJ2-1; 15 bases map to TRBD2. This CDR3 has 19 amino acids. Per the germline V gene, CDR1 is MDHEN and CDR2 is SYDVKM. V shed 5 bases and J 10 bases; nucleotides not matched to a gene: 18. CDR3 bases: TGTGCCAGCAGTGGGCCTGGAGGACTAGCGGGAGGGGCCCCGGGAGAGCAGTTCTTC. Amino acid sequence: CASSGPGGLAGGAPGEQFF. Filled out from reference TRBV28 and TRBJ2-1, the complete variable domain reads DVKVTQSSRYLVKRTGEKVFLECVQDMDHENMFWYRQDPGLGLRLIYFSYDVKMKEKGDIPEGYSVSREKKERFSLILESASTNQTSMYLCASSGPGGLAGGAPGEQFFGPGTRLTVL.

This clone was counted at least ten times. The CDR3 nucleotides are TGTGCCAGCAGCTTAGGGACAGGGGGCGCGGAGACCCAGTACTTC. Amino acids: CASSLGTGGAETQYF. This chain joins TRBV11-3 and TRBJ2-5; 11 bases agree with TRBD1. V shed 1 base, J shed 5 bases, and the junction held 3 bases outside the gene matches. In germline, CDR1 is SGHNT, CDR2 YENEEA. This CDR3 is built from 15 residues.

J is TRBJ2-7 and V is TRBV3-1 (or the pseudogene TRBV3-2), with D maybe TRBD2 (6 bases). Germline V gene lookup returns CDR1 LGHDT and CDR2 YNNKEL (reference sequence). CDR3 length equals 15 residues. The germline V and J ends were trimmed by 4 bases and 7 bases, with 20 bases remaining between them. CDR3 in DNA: TGTGCCAGCAGCCCCCGCGGTAGCGGCACGGGGGAGCAGTACTTC. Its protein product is CASSPRGSGTGEQYF.

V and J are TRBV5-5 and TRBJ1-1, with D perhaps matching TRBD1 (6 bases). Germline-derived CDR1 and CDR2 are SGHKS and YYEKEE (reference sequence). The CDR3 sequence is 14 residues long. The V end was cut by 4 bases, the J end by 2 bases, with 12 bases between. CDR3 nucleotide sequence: TGTGCCAGCAGCCCGGCCAGGGGCAACACTGAAGCTTTCTTT. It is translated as CASSPARGNTEAFF.

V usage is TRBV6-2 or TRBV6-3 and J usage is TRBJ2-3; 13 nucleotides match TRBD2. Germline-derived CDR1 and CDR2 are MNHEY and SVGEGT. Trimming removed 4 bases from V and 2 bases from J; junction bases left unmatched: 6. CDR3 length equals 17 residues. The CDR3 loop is CASSWGLAGINTDTQYF. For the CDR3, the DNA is TGTGCCAGCAGTTGGGGACTAGCGGGAATAAACACAGATACGCAGTATTTT.

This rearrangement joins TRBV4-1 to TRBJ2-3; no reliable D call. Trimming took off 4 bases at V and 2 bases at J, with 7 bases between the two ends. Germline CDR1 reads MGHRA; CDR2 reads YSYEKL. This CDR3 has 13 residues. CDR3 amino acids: CASSPRLTDTQYF. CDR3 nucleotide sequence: TGCGCCAGCAGCCCGCGCCTCACAGATACGCAGTATTTT.

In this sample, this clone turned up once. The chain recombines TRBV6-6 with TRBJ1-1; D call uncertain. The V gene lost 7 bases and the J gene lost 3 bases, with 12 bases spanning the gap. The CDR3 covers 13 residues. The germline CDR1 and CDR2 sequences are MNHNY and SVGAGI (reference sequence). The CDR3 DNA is TGTGCCAGCACCCTTACGGGGTACACTGAAGCTTTCTTT. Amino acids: CASTLTGYTEAFF.

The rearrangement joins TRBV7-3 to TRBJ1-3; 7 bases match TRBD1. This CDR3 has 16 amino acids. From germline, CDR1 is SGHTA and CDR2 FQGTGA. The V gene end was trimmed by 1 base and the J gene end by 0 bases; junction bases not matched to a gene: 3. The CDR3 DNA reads TGTGCCAGCAGCTTAAAGGGGGCCGTCTCTGGAAACACCATATATTTT. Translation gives CASSLKGAVSGNTIYF.

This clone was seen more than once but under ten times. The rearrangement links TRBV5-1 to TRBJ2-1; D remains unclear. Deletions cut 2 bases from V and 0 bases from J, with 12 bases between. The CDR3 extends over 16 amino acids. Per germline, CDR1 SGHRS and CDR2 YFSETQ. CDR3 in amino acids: CASSLLASSSYNEQFF. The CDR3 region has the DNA TGCGCCAGCAGCTTATTAGCCTCGAGCTCCTACAATGAGCAGTTCTTC.

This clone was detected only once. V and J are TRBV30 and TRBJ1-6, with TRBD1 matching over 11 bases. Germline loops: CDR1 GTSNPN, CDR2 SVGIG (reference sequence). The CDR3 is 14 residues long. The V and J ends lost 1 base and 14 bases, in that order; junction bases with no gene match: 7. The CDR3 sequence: CAWSGGQGAESLHF. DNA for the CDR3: TGTGCCTGGAGTGGAGGACAGGGGGCTGAGTCCCTCCACTTT.

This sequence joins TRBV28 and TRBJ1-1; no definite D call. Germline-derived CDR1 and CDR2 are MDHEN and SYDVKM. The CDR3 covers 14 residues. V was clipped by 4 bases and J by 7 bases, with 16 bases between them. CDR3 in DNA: TGTGCCAGCAGTTCGTTGAGCGGGCCGGGTGAAGCTTTCTTT. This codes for CASSSLSGPGEAFF.

CDR3 DNA: TGTGCCACCAGCAGAGATGCAGGGGCCTACGAGCAGTACTTC. It translates to CATSRDAGAYEQYF. J is TRBJ2-7 and V is TRBV15, with D perhaps matching TRBD1 (6 bases). From germline, CDR1 is LNHNV and CDR2 YYDKDF (reference sequence). Trimming took 0 bases from V and 2 from J, leaving 8 bases between them. The length of the CDR3 is 14 residues.

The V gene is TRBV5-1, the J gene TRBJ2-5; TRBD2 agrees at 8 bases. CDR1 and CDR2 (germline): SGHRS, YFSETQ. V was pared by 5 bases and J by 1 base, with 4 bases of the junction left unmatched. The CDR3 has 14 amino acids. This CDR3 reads CASSLSGIQETQYF. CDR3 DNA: TGCGCCAGCAGTCTTAGCGGGATCCAAGAGACCCAGTACTTC.

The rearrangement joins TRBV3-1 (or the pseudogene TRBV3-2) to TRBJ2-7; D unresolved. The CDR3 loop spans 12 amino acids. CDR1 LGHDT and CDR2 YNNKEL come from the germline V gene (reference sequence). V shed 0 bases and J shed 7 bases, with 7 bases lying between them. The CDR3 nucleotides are TGTGCCAGCAGCCAAGATCGTCGGGAGCAGTACTTC. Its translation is CASSQDRREQYF.